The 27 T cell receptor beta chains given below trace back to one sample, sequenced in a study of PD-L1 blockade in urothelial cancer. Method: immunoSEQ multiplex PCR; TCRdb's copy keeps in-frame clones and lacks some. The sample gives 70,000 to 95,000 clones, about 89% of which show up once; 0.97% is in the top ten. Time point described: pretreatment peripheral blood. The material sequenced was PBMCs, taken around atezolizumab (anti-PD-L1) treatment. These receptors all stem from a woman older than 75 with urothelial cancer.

The CDR3 DNA is TGCGCCAGCAGCCACCCCCCCGGCAGGGTGAATCAGCCCCAGCATTTT. Translation: CASSHPPGRVNQPQHF. V usage is TRBV4-1 and J usage is TRBJ1-5; TRBD1 might be the D (5 bases). V was clipped by 3 bases and J by 4 bases, with 16 bases between them. The CDR3 length is 16 residues. Germline lookup yields CDR1 MGHRA and CDR2 YSYEKL.

The CDR3 bases are TGTGCCAGCAGTCTACTTCCGGGACAGGGTTTTGAAAAACTGTTTTTT. Amino acid sequence: CASSLLPGQGFEKLFF. The chain employs TRBV28 and TRBJ1-4; TRBD1 matches at 9 bases. With V trimmed by 5 bases and J by 7 bases, 11 bases remained unmatched. The V gene's germline CDR1 is MDHEN and CDR2 SYDVKM. This CDR3 is built from 16 residues.

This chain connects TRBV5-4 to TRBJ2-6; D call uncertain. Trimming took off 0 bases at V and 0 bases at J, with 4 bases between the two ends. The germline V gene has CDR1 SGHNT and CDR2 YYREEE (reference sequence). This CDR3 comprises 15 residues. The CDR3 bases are TGTGCCAGCAGCTTGGACGGCTCTGGGGCCAACGTCCTGACTTTC. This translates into CASSLDGSGANVLTF.

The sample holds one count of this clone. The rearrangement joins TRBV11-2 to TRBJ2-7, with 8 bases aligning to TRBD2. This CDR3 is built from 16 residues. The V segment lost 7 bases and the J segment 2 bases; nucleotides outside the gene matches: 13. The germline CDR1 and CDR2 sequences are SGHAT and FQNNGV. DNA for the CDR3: TGTGCCAGCACCCGTGGGTCTAGCGGGCCGACCTACGAGCAGTACTTC. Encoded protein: CASTRGSSGPTYEQYF.

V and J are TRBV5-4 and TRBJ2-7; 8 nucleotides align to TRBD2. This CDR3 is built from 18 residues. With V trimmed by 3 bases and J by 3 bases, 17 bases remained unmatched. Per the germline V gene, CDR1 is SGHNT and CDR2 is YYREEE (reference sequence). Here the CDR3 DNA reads TGTGCCAGCAGCTCGCCACCGGGGAGTAGCGGGACGGGCTACGAGCAGTACTTC. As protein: CASSSPPGSSGTGYEQYF.

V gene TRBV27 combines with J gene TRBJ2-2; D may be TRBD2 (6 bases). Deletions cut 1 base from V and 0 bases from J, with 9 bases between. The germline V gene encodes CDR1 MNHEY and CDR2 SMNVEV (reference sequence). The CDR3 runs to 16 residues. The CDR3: CASSLFTGANTGELFF. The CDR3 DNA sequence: TGTGCCAGCAGTTTATTTACGGGAGCGAACACCGGGGAGCTGTTTTTT.

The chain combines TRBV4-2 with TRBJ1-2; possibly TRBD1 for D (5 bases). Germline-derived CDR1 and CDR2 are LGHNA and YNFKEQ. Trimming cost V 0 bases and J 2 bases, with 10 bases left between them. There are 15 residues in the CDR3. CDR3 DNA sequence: TGTGCCAGCAGCCAAGAACAGGATTCGAACTATGGCTACACCTTC. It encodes CASSQEQDSNYGYTF.

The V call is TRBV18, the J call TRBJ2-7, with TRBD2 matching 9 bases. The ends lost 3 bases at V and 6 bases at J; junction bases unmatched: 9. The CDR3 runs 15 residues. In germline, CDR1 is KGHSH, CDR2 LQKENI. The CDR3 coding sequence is TGTGCCAGCTCACCGCTCGTTAGCGGGAGCGGCGAGCAGTACTTC. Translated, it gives CASSPLVSGSGEQYF.

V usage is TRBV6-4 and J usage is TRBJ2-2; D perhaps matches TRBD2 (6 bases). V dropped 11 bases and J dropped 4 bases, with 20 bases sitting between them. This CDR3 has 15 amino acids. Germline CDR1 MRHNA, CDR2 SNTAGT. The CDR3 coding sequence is TGTGCCCCTACGGGAGACAGCAACTCCACCGGGGAGCTGTTTTTT. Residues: CAPTGDSNSTGELFF.

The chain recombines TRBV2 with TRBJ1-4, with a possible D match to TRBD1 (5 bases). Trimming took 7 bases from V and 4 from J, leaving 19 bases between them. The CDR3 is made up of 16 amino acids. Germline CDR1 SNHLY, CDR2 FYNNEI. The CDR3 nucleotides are TGTGCCAGCACTCGGAGGGGCGCCCAGTATAATGAAAAACTGTTTTTT. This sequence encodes CASTRRGAQYNEKLFF.

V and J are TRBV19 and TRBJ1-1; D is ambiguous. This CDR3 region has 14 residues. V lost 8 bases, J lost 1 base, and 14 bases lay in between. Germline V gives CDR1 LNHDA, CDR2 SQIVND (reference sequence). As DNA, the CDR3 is TGTGCCAGTCTAAACGGACTGTCGAACACTGAAGCTTTCTTT. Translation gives CASLNGLSNTEAFF.

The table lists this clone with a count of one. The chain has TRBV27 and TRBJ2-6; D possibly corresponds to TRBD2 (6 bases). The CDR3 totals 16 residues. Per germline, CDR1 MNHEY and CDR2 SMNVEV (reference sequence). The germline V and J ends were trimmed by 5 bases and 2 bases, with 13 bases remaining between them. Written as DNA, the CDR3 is TGTGCCAGCAGTCACGGGAGTGGGCCTGGGGCCAACGTCCTGACTTTC. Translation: CASSHGSGPGANVLTF.

This CDR3 reads CASSWDKNTIYF. The CDR3 DNA follows: TGTGCCAGCAGCTGGGACAAAAACACCATATATTTT. This chain links TRBV5-4 with TRBJ1-3, with a possible D match to TRBD1 (6 bases). The CDR3 loop spans 12 amino acids. The ends were cut back, 3 bases at V and 6 bases at J, with 7 bases in the middle. The germline gives CDR1 SGHNT, CDR2 YYREEE (reference sequence).

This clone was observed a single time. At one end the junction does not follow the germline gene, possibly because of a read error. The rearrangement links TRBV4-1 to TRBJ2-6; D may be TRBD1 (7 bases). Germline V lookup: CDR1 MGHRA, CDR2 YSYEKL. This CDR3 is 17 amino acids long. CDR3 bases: TGCGCCAGCACCCAAGGAGGGGGCGGGGCTGGGGCCAACGTCCTGACTTTC. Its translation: CASTQGGGGAGANVLTF.

Here the CDR3 DNA reads TGTGCCACCAGCAGAGATTTGGGCACATTCTCCTACGAGCAGTACTTC. Translating it yields CATSRDLGTFSYEQYF. The chain links TRBV15 to TRBJ2-7; D ambiguous. V gave up 0 bases and J gave up 0 bases, with 12 bases separating them. This CDR3 has 16 amino acids. CDR1 is LNHNV, CDR2 YYDKDF, per germline (reference sequence).

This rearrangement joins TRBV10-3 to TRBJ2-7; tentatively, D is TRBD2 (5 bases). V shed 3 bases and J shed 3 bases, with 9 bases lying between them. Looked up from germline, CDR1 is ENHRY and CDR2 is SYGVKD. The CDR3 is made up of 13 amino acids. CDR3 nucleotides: TGTGCCATCAGTGAACCAGGACTCTACGAGCAGTACTTC. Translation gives CAISEPGLYEQYF.

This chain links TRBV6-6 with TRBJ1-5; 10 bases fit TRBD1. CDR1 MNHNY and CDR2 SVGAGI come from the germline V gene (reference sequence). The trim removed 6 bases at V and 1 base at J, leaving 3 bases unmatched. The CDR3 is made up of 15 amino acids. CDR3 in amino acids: CASRGGQGSNQPQHF. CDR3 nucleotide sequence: TGTGCCAGCAGGGGGGGACAGGGGAGCAATCAGCCCCAGCATTTT.

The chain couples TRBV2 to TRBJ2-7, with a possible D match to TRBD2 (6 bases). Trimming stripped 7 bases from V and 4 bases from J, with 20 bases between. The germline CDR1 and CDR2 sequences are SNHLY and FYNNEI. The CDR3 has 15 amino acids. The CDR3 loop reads CASKEEGNPVYEQYF. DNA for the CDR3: TGTGCCAGCAAAGAGGAGGGTAACCCTGTTTACGAGCAGTACTTC.

The CDR3 bases are TGTGCCAGCAGCTTAGGGTTAGGGGGCGAGCAGTTCTTC. It codes for CASSLGLGGEQFF. The rearrangement joins TRBV7-7 to TRBJ2-1; 7 bases match TRBD1. The CDR3 totals 13 residues. Germline assignment: CDR1 SSHAT and CDR2 FNYEAQ (reference sequence). Unmatched junction bases numbered 4, after V lost 1 base and J lost 10 bases. Looking up the rest from reference TRBV7-7 and TRBJ2-1 gives the full variable domain: GAGVSQSPRYKVTKRGQDVTLRCDPISSHATLYWYQQALGQGPEFLTYFNYEAQPDKSGLPSDRFSAERPEGSISTLTIQRTEQRDSAMYRCASSLGLGGEQFFGPGTRLTVL.

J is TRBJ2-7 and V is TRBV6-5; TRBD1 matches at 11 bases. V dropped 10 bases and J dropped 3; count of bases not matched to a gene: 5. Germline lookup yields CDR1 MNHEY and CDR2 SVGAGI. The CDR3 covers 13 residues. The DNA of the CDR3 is TGTGCCACCACCGGGACAGGGGGCTACGAGCAGTACTTC. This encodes CATTGTGGYEQYF.

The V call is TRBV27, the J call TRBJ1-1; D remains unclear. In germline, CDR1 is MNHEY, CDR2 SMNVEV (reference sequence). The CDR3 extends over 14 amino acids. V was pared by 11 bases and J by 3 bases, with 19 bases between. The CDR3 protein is CASSWEGGYTEAFF. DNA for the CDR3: TGTGCCTCCAGCTGGGAGGGAGGTTACACTGAAGCTTTCTTT.

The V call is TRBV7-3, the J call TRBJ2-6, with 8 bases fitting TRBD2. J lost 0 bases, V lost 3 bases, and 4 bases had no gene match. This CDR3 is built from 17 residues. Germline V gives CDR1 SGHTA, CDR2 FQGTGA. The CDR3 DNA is TGTGCCAGCAGCTTCGGGGGGGGATCCTCTGGGGCCAACGTCCTGACTTTC. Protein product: CASSFGGGSSGANVLTF.

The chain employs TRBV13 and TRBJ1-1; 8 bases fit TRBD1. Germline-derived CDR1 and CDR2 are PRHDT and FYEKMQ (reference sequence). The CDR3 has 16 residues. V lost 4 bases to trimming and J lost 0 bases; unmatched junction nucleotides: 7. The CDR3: CASSYSGGSMNTEAFF. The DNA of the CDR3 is TGTGCCAGCAGCTACTCAGGGGGCTCAATGAACACTGAAGCTTTCTTT.

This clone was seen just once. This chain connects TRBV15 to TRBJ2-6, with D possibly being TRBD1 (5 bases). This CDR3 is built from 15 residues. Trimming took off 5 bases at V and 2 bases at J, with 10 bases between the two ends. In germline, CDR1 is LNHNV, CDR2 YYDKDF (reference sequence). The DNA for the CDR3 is TGTGCCACCAGCGAGCCAGGGCCTGGGGCCAACGTCCTGACTTTC. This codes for CATSEPGPGANVLTF.

CDR3 nucleotides: TGCGCCAGCAGCCTTTACCGGGACAGGTCAGATAACTATGGCTACACCTTC. It encodes CASSLYRDRSDNYGYTF. J is TRBJ1-2 and V is TRBV4-1, with TRBD1 matching 8 bases. V dropped 4 bases and J dropped 1; count of bases not matched to a gene: 11. Germline V gene data show CDR1 as MGHRA and CDR2 as YSYEKL. The CDR3 consists of 17 residues.

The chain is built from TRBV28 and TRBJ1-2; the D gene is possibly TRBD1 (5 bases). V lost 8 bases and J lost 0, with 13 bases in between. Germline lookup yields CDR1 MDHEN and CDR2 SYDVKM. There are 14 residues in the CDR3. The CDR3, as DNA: TGTGCCAGCCTAGACAGCACAACTAACTATGGCTACACCTTC. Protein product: CASLDSTTNYGYTF.

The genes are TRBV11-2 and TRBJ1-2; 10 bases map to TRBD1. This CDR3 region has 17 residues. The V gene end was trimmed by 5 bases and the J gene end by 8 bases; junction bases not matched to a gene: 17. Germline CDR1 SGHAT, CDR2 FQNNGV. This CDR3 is CASSVSGTGAKSYGYTF. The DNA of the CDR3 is TGTGCCAGCAGCGTTAGTGGGACAGGGGCCAAAAGTTACGGCTACACCTTC.